One and the same sample provided the 31 T cell receptor beta chains below, sequenced in a study of cytomegalovirus exposure and HLA in healthy donors (dated by TCRdb to about 2017). Library prep was done by the immunoSEQ multiplex PCR assay. For the multiplex PCR, a mixture combining 60 forward primers for TCR Vbeta segments and 13 reverse primers for TCR Jbeta segments was used. TCRdb took this table from immuneACCESS and kept in-frame rearrangements with V and J called. Such tables lack part of the clones; where checked against another copy, unresolved V genes explain under half of the gap, and the rest is unexplained. The sample table holds about 140,000 clones, of which about 80% were seen once. The ten largest clones capture around 2.2% of the sample. Sequenced sample: PBMCs. Receptor source: a man younger than 45 in good health and CMV-seronegative.

The chain uses TRBV7-2 and TRBJ1-1; 7 bases are shared with TRBD1. Per germline, CDR1 SGHTA and CDR2 FQGNSA. CDR3 size: 14 residues. V trimming: 5 bases; J trimming: 1 base; junction bases outside the gene matches: 4. CDR3 coding DNA: TGTGCCAGCAGCGTTTACAGGGGGAACACTGAAGCTTTCTTT. As protein: CASSVYRGNTEAFF.

V usage is TRBV6-5 and J usage is TRBJ2-1; D remains ambiguous. The CDR3 has 15 amino acids. Germline V gives CDR1 MNHEY, CDR2 SVGAGI. V lost 0 bases and J 9 bases, leaving 15 bases between the germline ends. The CDR3 loop reads CASSYSILRNSEQFF. The CDR3 DNA reads as TGTGCCAGCAGTTACTCGATCCTTCGCAACAGTGAGCAGTTCTTC.

V and J are TRBV5-1 and TRBJ2-1; possibly TRBD2 for D (5 bases). The germline V gene encodes CDR1 SGHRS and CDR2 YFSETQ. The V end was cut by 2 bases, the J end by 8 bases, with 20 bases between. This CDR3 is 16 amino acids long. The CDR3 protein is CASSFPLGGGSHEQFF. The CDR3 bases are TGCGCCAGCAGCTTTCCCCTAGGTGGAGGTTCCCATGAGCAGTTCTTC.

This clone was counted once. J is TRBJ2-1 and V is TRBV13; 9 bases are shared with TRBD1. This CDR3 spans 15 amino acids. The V segment lost 8 bases and the J segment 5 bases; nucleotides outside the gene matches: 10. Germline V gene sequence: CDR1 PRHDT, CDR2 FYEKMQ (reference sequence). This chain's CDR3 is CASSDRDRVNNEQFF. The CDR3 DNA sequence: TGTGCCAGCTCGGACCGGGACAGGGTCAACAATGAGCAGTTCTTC.

This clone was detected only a few times. The rearrangement joins TRBV4-3 to TRBJ1-4; TRBD1 aligns across 9 bases. The CDR3 consists of 15 residues. The trim removed 4 bases at V and 7 bases at J, leaving 7 bases unmatched. Germline V gives CDR1 LGHNA, CDR2 YSLEER. Written as DNA, the CDR3 is TGCGCCAGCAGCCGGAAGGACAGGGGAAGTGAAAAACTGTTTTTT. Translation gives CASSRKDRGSEKLFF.

As for this clone: The DNA is left out, because the CDR3 cannot be placed on it with certainty; the CDR3 is given as TCRdb lists it. The chain carries TRBV29-1 and TRBJ1-2; the listed D gene, TRBD1, was not tested against the DNA. Germline lookup yields CDR1 SQVTM and CDR2 ANQGSEA. Ends included, the CDR3 has 13 residues. This CDR3 reads CSVGYGQGYGCTF.

The CDR3 DNA reads TGCGCCAGCAGCCTACTAGCGGGTTCCTACAATGAGCAGTTCTTC. Its protein is CASSLLAGSYNEQFF. The chain couples TRBV5-1 to TRBJ2-1; 9 bases match TRBD2. Germline CDR1 is SGHRS and CDR2 is YFSETQ. The CDR3 is 15 amino acids. Unmatched junction bases numbered 3, after V lost 4 bases and J lost 1 base.

The V gene is TRBV28, the J gene TRBJ2-4; TRBD1 is a possible D gene (5 bases). V was shortened by 6 bases and J by 0 bases, with 12 bases between the two germline ends. The germline V gene has CDR1 MDHEN and CDR2 SYDVKM. There are 15 residues in the CDR3. CDR3 amino acids: CASRQEILAKNIQYF. CDR3 bases: TGTGCCAGCAGACAGGAGATTCTAGCCAAAAACATTCAGTACTTC.

The chain carries TRBV9 and TRBJ2-3, with 12 positions matching TRBD2. Trimming took 4 bases from V and 2 from J; bases not matched to a gene: 11. The CDR3 has 18 residues. CDR1 and CDR2 from the germline V gene are SGDLS and YYNGEE. The CDR3 spells CASSPGLAGSGITDTQYF. Here the CDR3 DNA reads TGTGCCAGCAGCCCGGGACTAGCGGGTTCCGGAATCACAGATACGCAGTATTTT.

The chain combines TRBV30 with TRBJ1-1, with D perhaps TRBD1 (6 bases). Per germline, CDR1 GTSNPN and CDR2 SVGIG (reference sequence). The CDR3 sequence is 15 residues long. Trimming removed 4 bases at V and 4 bases at J, with 19 bases between. CDR3 loop: CAWIGLRGWGTEAFF. Here the CDR3 DNA reads TGTGCCTGGATTGGGCTCAGGGGCTGGGGCACTGAAGCTTTCTTT.

This clone was picked up many times. Additional DNA sequences in this sample encode the identical CDR3. This sequence joins TRBV28 and TRBJ2-2; no clear D gene. V lost 4 bases, J lost 0 bases, and 3 bases lay in between. Per germline, CDR1 MDHEN and CDR2 SYDVKM. This CDR3 spans 13 amino acids. The CDR3 coding sequence is TGTGCCAGCAGTTCCGCGAACACCGGGGAGCTGTTTTTT. Protein: CASSSANTGELFF.

The chain carries TRBV28 and TRBJ1-1, with D uncertain. The CDR3 contains 18 residues. Trimming took 3 bases from V and 0 from J, leaving 20 bases between them. Per the germline V gene, CDR1 is MDHEN and CDR2 is SYDVKM. The CDR3 coding sequence is TGTGCCAGCAGTTTTAATCCCCCAGGTTGGGTTTTGAACACTGAAGCTTTCTTT. This translates into CASSFNPPGWVLNTEAFF.

The CDR3 region is CASSLDREGELFF. The CDR3 DNA reads as TGTGCCAGCAGCTTAGACAGGGAGGGGGAGCTGTTTTTT. The chain links TRBV7-8 to TRBJ2-2; a weak D match, TRBD1 (6 bases). Germline CDR1 SGHVS, CDR2 FQNEAQ. This CDR3 is built from 13 residues. The V end was cut by 1 base, the J end by 8 bases, with 8 bases between.

This chain connects TRBV15 to TRBJ1-6, with TRBD1 identical over 12 bases. V lost 7 bases, J lost 5 bases, and 3 bases stayed unmatched. The CDR3 spans 15 residues. Germline-derived CDR1 and CDR2 are LNHNV and YYDKDF (reference sequence). CDR3 coding DNA: TGTGCCACCACCGGGACAGGGGGCAATAATTCACCCCTCCACTTT. This codes for CATTGTGGNNSPLHF.

Regarding this clone: The junction and the germline gene differ at one end; a read error may be behind it. The rearrangement links TRBV7-7 to TRBJ2-7; possible D gene TRBD2, 5 bases. The V gene's germline CDR1 is SSHAT and CDR2 FNYEAQ (reference sequence). The CDR3 covers 16 residues. This CDR3 is CASSRKSGLPYDGQYF. The CDR3 region has the DNA TGTGCTAGCAGCCGGAAAAGCGGTTTACCCTACGATGGGCAGTACTTC.

The chain is built from TRBV7-8 and TRBJ2-3, with 11 bases fitting TRBD2. Germline V gene lookup returns CDR1 SGHVS and CDR2 FQNEAQ. Trimming removed 1 base from V and 4 bases from J; junction bases left unmatched: 7. CDR3 length: 17 residues. The CDR3 spells CASSLVGTSGSADTQYF. The CDR3, as DNA: TGTGCCAGCAGCTTAGTAGGTACTAGCGGGAGCGCAGATACGCAGTATTTT. Filled out from reference TRBV7-8 and TRBJ2-3, the complete variable domain reads GAGVSQSPRYKVAKRGQDVALRCDPISGHVSLFWYQQALGQGPEFLTYFQNEAQLDKSGLPSDRFFAERPEGSVSTLKIQRTQQEDSAVYLCASSLVGTSGSADTQYFGPGTRLTVL.

The chain couples TRBV19 to TRBJ2-5; 8 bases are shared with TRBD2. J lost 4 bases, V lost 3 bases, and 7 bases had no gene match. CDR1 LNHDA and CDR2 SQIVND come from the germline V gene (reference sequence). The CDR3 has 15 residues. This chain's CDR3 is CASSIGGLAGETQYF. The CDR3 region has the DNA TGTGCCAGTAGTATTGGGGGCCTAGCGGGAGAGACCCAGTACTTC.

The J gene is TRBJ1-1, the V gene TRBV6-5, with D possibly matching TRBD1 (5 bases). V shed 6 bases and J shed 5 bases, with 16 bases lying between them. The CDR3 spans 14 residues. Germline CDR1 is MNHEY and CDR2 is SVGAGI. CDR3 region: CASRIRQGGTEAFF. The CDR3 DNA reads TGTGCCAGCAGGATTCGCCAGGGAGGAACTGAAGCTTTCTTT.

The rearrangement joins TRBV5-4 to TRBJ1-1; 7 nucleotides line up with TRBD1. The CDR3 is 15 residues long. J gave up 0 bases and V 3 bases, and 5 bases lay outside the gene matches. Germline-derived CDR1 and CDR2 are SGHNT and YYREEE (reference sequence). The CDR3 here is CASSSRTGVNTEAFF. The DNA for the CDR3 is TGTGCCAGCAGCTCTAGGACAGGAGTGAACACTGAAGCTTTCTTT. The complete variable domain, with remaining parts taken from reference TRBV5-4 and TRBJ1-1, reads ETGVTQSPTHLIKTRGQQVTLRCSSQSGHNTVSWYQQALGQGPQFIFQYYREEENGRGNFPPRFSGLQFPNYSSELNVNALELDDSALYLCASSSRTGVNTEAFFGQGTRLTVV.

V and J are TRBV11-2 and TRBJ1-3; D might be TRBD1 (6 bases). Germline CDR1 reads SGHAT; CDR2 reads FQNNGV. The CDR3 covers 14 residues. Trimming removed 2 bases from V and 4 bases from J, with 9 bases in between. The CDR3 sequence is CASSLSGVGNTIYF. The CDR3 DNA is TGTGCCAGCAGCTTATCAGGGGTAGGAAACACCATATATTTT.

The chain uses TRBV7-9 and TRBJ1-3, with TRBD1 matching over 11 bases. The CDR3 runs 17 residues. Unmatched junction bases numbered 8, after V lost 5 bases and J lost 2 bases. The germline V gene encodes CDR1 SEHNR and CDR2 FQNEAQ (reference sequence). The CDR3 sequence: CASSISGDRGAGNTIYF. The CDR3, as DNA: TGTGCCAGCAGCATCTCCGGGGACAGGGGGGCTGGAAACACCATATATTTT.

The chain has TRBV7-7 and TRBJ2-5; 9 positions match TRBD2. The germline gives CDR1 SSHAT, CDR2 FNYEAQ (reference sequence). After removal of 5 bases from V and 4 bases from J, the junction contained 5 bases not matched to a gene. The CDR3 contains 14 residues. Here the CDR3 DNA reads TGTGCCAGCAGCCCGGGACTAGCCGCAGAGACCCAGTACTTC. It specifies CASSPGLAAETQYF.

The chain recombines TRBV7-2 with TRBJ1-1; no clear D. There are 13 residues in the CDR3. Germline V gene sequence: CDR1 SGHTA, CDR2 FQGNSA. Trimming cost V 2 bases and J 1 base, with 5 bases left between them. CDR3 nucleotide sequence: TGTGCCAGCAGCTTAAACGGGAACACTGAAGCTTTCTTT. Protein: CASSLNGNTEAFF.

This sequence joins TRBV5-4 and TRBJ2-5; tentative D call: TRBD2 (5 bases). Trimming removed 3 bases at V and 5 bases at J, with 14 bases between. Germline V lookup: CDR1 SGHNT, CDR2 YYREEE (reference sequence). This CDR3 contains 14 residues. CDR3 coding DNA: TGTGCCAGCAGCTCAAAGCGGTCGCAGGAGACCCAGTACTTC. Residues: CASSSKRSQETQYF.

This rearrangement joins TRBV6-5 to TRBJ2-3, with D maybe TRBD1 (6 bases). This CDR3 contains 13 residues. CDR1 is MNHEY, CDR2 SVGAGI, per germline. Trimming removed 8 bases from V and 6 bases from J, with 15 bases in between. This CDR3 is CASGGRGRDTQYF. The CDR3 DNA follows: TGTGCCAGCGGGGGCAGGGGCCGGGATACGCAGTATTTT.

The chain combines TRBV7-9 with TRBJ1-3; unclear D gene. V gave up 3 bases and J gave up 0 bases, with 3 bases separating them. This CDR3 has 13 residues. Germline values: CDR1 SEHNR, CDR2 FQNEAQ (reference sequence). The CDR3 nucleotides read TGTGCCAGCAGCTTTAACTCTGGAAACACCATATATTTT. Translated, it gives CASSFNSGNTIYF.

This chain uses TRBV10-1 with TRBJ2-2; unclear D gene. Between the trimmed V and J ends, which lost 8 bases and 10 bases, there was a span of 11 bases. Germline V gene lookup returns CDR1 WNHNN and CDR2 SYGVQD (reference sequence). The CDR3 consists of 11 residues. CDR3 in amino acids: CASHGYEELFF. For the CDR3, the DNA is TGCGCCAGCCACGGGTACGAGGAGCTGTTTTTT.

CDR3 region: CASGGQPNQPQHF. CDR3 sequence (DNA): TGTGCCAGCGGGGGACAGCCAAATCAGCCCCAGCATTTT. V usage is TRBV6-5 and J usage is TRBJ1-5; 7 bases are shared with TRBD1. Looked up from germline, CDR1 is MNHEY and CDR2 is SVGAGI. V lost 8 bases to trimming and J lost 4 bases; unmatched junction nucleotides: 5. CDR3 size: 13 residues.

J is TRBJ2-3 and V is TRBV30; D call uncertain. CDR3 length: 12 amino acids. Trimming cost V 0 bases and J 2 bases, with 3 bases left between them. Germline loops: CDR1 GTSNPN, CDR2 SVGIG (reference sequence). CDR3 bases: TGTGCCTGGAGTGTTATCACAGATACGCAGTATTTT. Translating gives CAWSVITDTQYF.

This clone has just a few counts. The genes are TRBV15 and TRBJ1-1, with no clear D. CDR3 length: 11 residues. V was trimmed by 3 bases and J by 5 bases, leaving 4 bases between them. The germline V gene encodes CDR1 LNHNV and CDR2 YYDKDF (reference sequence). CDR3 DNA: TGTGCCACCAGCAGGAGAACTGAAGCTTTCTTT. Its translation is CATSRRTEAFF.

The V call is TRBV7-2, the J call TRBJ2-1; 8 nucleotides line up with TRBD2. The CDR3 is 12 residues long. Germline V gene lookup returns CDR1 SGHTA and CDR2 FQGNSA. Unmatched junction bases numbered 11, after V lost 6 bases and J lost 16 bases. This chain's CDR3 is CASRQSSGYSFF. As DNA, the CDR3 is TGTGCCAGCAGGCAGTCTAGCGGGTACAGTTTCTTC.